Sequencing of this TCR beta chain was carried out in a study of shared clonotypes between healthy human individuals. Study-level information: Plates per donor: three CD4 naive, three CD4 memory, two CD8 naive, one CD8 memory.

Profiling relied on immunoSEQ multiplex PCR, and the TCRdb table lists in-frame clones only, not all of them. The table records roughly 2.5 million clones, approximately 92% of them present only once. V shed 2 bases, J shed 7 bases, and the junction held 9 bases outside the gene matches. Germline V gene data show CDR1 as MDHEN and CDR2 as SYDVKM. The CDR3 has 15 amino acids. The chain carries TRBV28 and TRBJ1-2; the match to TRBD1 covers 8 bases. Sequenced input: naive CD4+ T cells sorted from blood. Subset given: CD45RA+ positively selected. The sequence was obtained from a man younger than 30 in good health. The CDR3 loop is CASSLIGQGSAGYTF. The CDR3 nucleotides read TGTGCCAGCAGTTTAATCGGACAGGGTTCGGCTGGCTACACCTTC.